Presented here are 30 T cell receptor beta chains from one specimen sequenced in a study of regulatory T cells in long-lasting Graves disease. Libraries of TCR beta came from iRepertoire HTBI primers plus Arm-PCR of CDR3 regions. In TCRdb, the multiplex PCR reads were re-called with MiXCR into one record per CDR3 protein. Among roughly 490,000 distinct CDR3 sequences listed, approximately 23% were seen once. Time point denoted: persistent/refractory GD, antithyroid drugs over 5 years with positive TRAb. PBMC RNA was the source of the TCR library. Sequenced here: peripheral blood mononuclear cells (PBMCs), sampled when the disease was refractory, from a patient treated with antithyroid drugs. These receptors were taken from a female donor with Graves disease.

Worth noting for this clonotype: Mismatch with germline at one junction end may stem from a read error. The chain links TRBV2 to TRBJ2-7, with D perhaps TRBD1 (5 bases). Germline V gives CDR1 SNHLY, CDR2 FYNNEI. The CDR3 has 18 residues. The DNA of the CDR3 is TGTGCCAGCGCGGTATTGGACACCTACTCTCCGGCGGTGAAGAGCCCTCTTTTC. It encodes CASAVLDTYSPAVKSPLF.

This clonotype was observed a few times. V usage is TRBV11-3 and J usage is TRBJ1-5; 7 nucleotides match TRBD1. The CDR3 is 16 amino acids. Germline CDR1 is SGHNT and CDR2 is YENEEA. V trimming: 4 bases; J trimming: 4 bases; junction bases outside the gene matches: 10. The CDR3 nucleotides are TGTGCCAGCAGCTCGGCGGCGGGACAGCCTAATCAGCCCCAGCATTTT. The encoded protein is CASSSAAGQPNQPQHF.

As to this clonotype: This may be a read error: a much more frequent sequence differs by one nucleotide. V is TRBV12-3 or TRBV12-4 and J is TRBJ2-7; 10 positions match TRBD2. V lost 6 bases, J lost 2 bases, and 7 bases stayed unmatched. This CDR3 has 15 residues. This CDR3 reads CASSSGLATPYEQYF. CDR3 in DNA: TGTGCCAGCAGCTCGGGACTAGCGACACCCTACGAGCAGTACTTC.

The table lists this clonotype with many counts. The chain employs TRBV2 and TRBJ1-6, with D possibly matching TRBD1 (6 bases). The germline gives CDR1 SNHLY, CDR2 FYNNEI. CDR3 length: 14 amino acids. Trimming removed 6 bases from V and 10 bases from J, with 16 bases in between. This CDR3 is CASRREGEGSPLHF. In DNA, the CDR3 is TGTGCCAGCAGACGCGAGGGGGAGGGGTCACCCCTCCACTTT.

The rearrangement links TRBV29-1 to TRBJ2-5; possibly TRBD2 for D (5 bases). The CDR3 covers 12 residues. Trimming took 4 bases from V and 2 from J, leaving 8 bases between them. Germline V gene sequence: CDR1 SQVTM, CDR2 ANQGSEA. The CDR3 sequence is CSVVRGQETQYF. As DNA, the CDR3 is TGCAGCGTTGTTCGAGGGCAAGAGACCCAGTACTTC.

This clonotype has more than one count but fewer than ten. V and J are TRBV7-9 and TRBJ2-1; the D gene could be TRBD1 or TRBD2 (5 bases each). CDR1 SEHNR and CDR2 FQNEAQ come from the germline V gene (reference sequence). CDR3 length equals 18 residues. Trimming cost V 1 base and J 2 bases, with 18 bases left between them. CDR3 nucleotide sequence: TGTGCCAGCAGCTTAGTTTGGCCCCCCGGGGCGACCTACAATGAGCAGTTCTTC. Translated, it gives CASSLVWPPGATYNEQFF.

In its sample, this clonotype was seen many times. This chain links TRBV5-1 with TRBJ2-7; 10 nucleotides line up with TRBD1. Unmatched junction bases numbered 7, after V lost 4 bases and J lost 3 bases. The germline CDR1 and CDR2 sequences are SGHRS and YFSETQ. The CDR3 sequence is 15 residues long. As DNA, the CDR3 is TGCGCCAGCAGCCCGACAGGACAGGGGGTCTACGAGCAGTACTTC. Its translation: CASSPTGQGVYEQYF.

The chain carries TRBV28 and TRBJ2-1; D gene unclear. Germline-derived CDR1 and CDR2 are MDHEN and SYDVKM. Trimming removed 3 bases from V and 3 bases from J, with 12 bases in between. This CDR3 has 15 residues. Here the CDR3 reads CASSLNPLDYNEQFF. In DNA, the CDR3 is TGTGCCAGCAGTTTGAATCCTCTGGACTACAATGAGCAGTTCTTC.

At least ten counts were recorded for this clonotype. This chain links TRBV11-1 with TRBJ1-2, with TRBD1 matching 9 bases. J was trimmed by 9 bases and V by 3 bases; bases with no gene match: 11. CDR1 and CDR2 (germline): SGHAT, FQDESV (reference sequence). The CDR3 is made up of 15 amino acids. The CDR3 region is CASSFDLGTGTRYTF. In DNA form, the CDR3 reads TGTGCCAGCAGCTTCGACCTTGGGACAGGGACACGCTACACCTTC.

This clonotype was recorded once. The rearrangement joins TRBV18 to TRBJ2-7, with D possibly being TRBD1 or TRBD2 (5 bases each). The V end was cut by 4 bases, the J end by 6 bases, with 13 bases between. In germline, CDR1 is KGHSH, CDR2 LQKENI. There are 13 residues in the CDR3. CDR3 region: CASSLRDQSEQYF. The CDR3 DNA reads as TGTGCCAGCTCACTACGGGACCAGAGCGAGCAGTACTTC.

This clonotype turned up a few times. Here the CDR3 reads CASKTAARYRINSPLHF. The CDR3 region has the DNA TGTGCCAGTAAGACAGCCGCCCGCTACCGAATTAATTCACCCCTCCACTTT. The chain joins TRBV6-1 to TRBJ1-6; weak D call: TRBD1 (5 bases). Trimming pared 9 bases from V and 6 bases from J, leaving 24 bases between. The CDR3 length is 17 residues. Germline CDR1 MNHNS, CDR2 SASEGT.

This clonotype has a count of ten or more. The rearrangement links TRBV28 to TRBJ1-5; possible D gene TRBD1, 5 bases. Germline lookup yields CDR1 MDHEN and CDR2 SYDVKM. The CDR3 is 15 amino acids. Trimming removed 5 bases from V and 0 bases from J, with 11 bases in between. The DNA for the CDR3 is TGTGCCAGCAGTCCCGGGGGAATTAGCAATCAGCCCCAGCATTTT. It yields the protein CASSPGGISNQPQHF.

This clonotype came up many times. The chain combines TRBV12-3 or TRBV12-4 with TRBJ1-4, with unresolved D. The CDR3 sequence is 13 residues long. With 2 bases removed from V and 8 bases from J, the gap between germline ends came to 9 bases. The DNA of the CDR3 is TGTGCCAGCAGTTTATTCTCTACCGAAAAACTGTTTTTT. Protein sequence: CASSLFSTEKLFF.

The chain links TRBV2 to TRBJ2-7; D not certain. The V gene's germline CDR1 is SNHLY and CDR2 FYNNEI. Trimming took 4 bases from V and 2 from J, leaving 15 bases between them. CDR3 length: 15 residues. The CDR3 DNA sequence: TGTGCCAGCAGTGTCTCAGGACGGTCTACCTACGAGCAGTACTTC. Amino acids: CASSVSGRSTYEQYF.

This clonotype was detected a few times. The genes are TRBV6-1 and TRBJ2-2; D might be TRBD1 (5 bases). This CDR3 is 14 amino acids long. Trimming cost V 6 bases and J 1 base, with 9 bases left between them. In germline, CDR1 is MNHNS, CDR2 SASEGT. The DNA for the CDR3 is TGTGCCAGCAGGGATCAGGGGAACACCGGGGAGCTGTTTTTT. Translation gives CASRDQGNTGELFF.

The chain employs TRBV14 and TRBJ1-5; no definite D call. V was pared by 0 bases and J by 2 bases, with 8 bases between. Germline CDR1 reads SGHDN; CDR2 reads FVKESK. The CDR3 is made up of 15 amino acids. The CDR3 region is CASSQETAGNQPQHF. CDR3 nucleotide sequence: TGTGCCAGCAGCCAAGAAACAGCAGGCAATCAGCCCCAGCATTTT.

This clonotype occurred a few times. The chain couples TRBV29-1 to TRBJ1-1; D not resolved. CDR1 is SQVTM, CDR2 ANQGSEA, per germline. The CDR3 has 13 residues. V was cut by 0 bases and J by 5 bases, with 10 bases left in between. CDR3 in amino acids: CSVEEPRGTEAFF. DNA for the CDR3: TGCAGCGTTGAAGAGCCTCGAGGGACTGAAGCTTTCTTT.

This clonotype was seen at least ten times. The chain links TRBV24-1 to TRBJ1-1, with TRBD1 as a possible D gene (6 bases). Germline V gene data show CDR1 as KGHDR and CDR2 as SFDVKD. The CDR3 extends over 14 amino acids. Trimming left V 3 bases short and J 5 bases short, with 12 bases between. CDR3 in DNA: TGTGCCACCAGTGATGGAACAGGGAGGACTGAAGCTTTCTTT. Encoded protein: CATSDGTGRTEAFF.

The V and J genes are TRBV29-1 and TRBJ1-2; D remains ambiguous. The CDR3 loop spans 13 amino acids. CDR1 SQVTM and CDR2 ANQGSEA come from the germline V gene. The V end was cut by 3 bases, the J end by 0 bases, with 8 bases between. CDR3 sequence (DNA): TGCAGCGTTGATCGGGCCGCTAACTATGGCTACACCTTC. Translated: CSVDRAANYGYTF.

This clonotype occurred many times. The chain recombines TRBV7-3 with TRBJ1-1; D remains unclear. The V gene's germline CDR1 is SGHTA and CDR2 FQGTGA. V was pared by 6 bases and J by 5 bases, with 13 bases between. CDR3 length: 13 residues. The CDR3 loop is CASSFSKGTEAFF. DNA for the CDR3: TGTGCCAGCAGTTTTAGCAAGGGTACTGAAGCTTTCTTT.

Notes on this clonotype: This may stem from a read error, because a much larger clone lies one nucleotide away. Without the conserved terminal phenylalanine or tryptophan, this CDR3 likely stems from a read error. The chain links TRBV6-1 to TRBJ2-7; TRBD2 matches 9 bases. Germline assignment: CDR1 MNHNS and CDR2 SASEGT. V trimming: 9 bases; J trimming: 7 bases; junction bases outside the gene matches: 10. The CDR3 consists of 13 residues. CDR3 DNA: TGTGCCAGTCTCGGGAGCGGGAGGCGGGAGCAGTACCTC. As protein: CASLGSGRREQYL.

The table lists this clonotype with many counts. This chain connects TRBV7-8 to TRBJ1-1; weak D call: TRBD1 (5 bases). CDR1 SGHVS and CDR2 FQNEAQ come from the germline V gene. The CDR3 sequence is 13 residues long. V lost 1 base and J lost 5, with 8 bases in between. CDR3 sequence reads: CASSLDRTTEAFF. CDR3 sequence (DNA): TGTGCCAGCAGCTTAGACAGGACGACTGAAGCTTTCTTT.

The chain recombines TRBV11-1 with TRBJ2-7, with D perhaps assigned TRBD1 or TRBD2 (5 bases each). This CDR3 contains 14 residues. V shed 6 bases and J shed 3 bases, with 15 bases lying between them. Germline V gene data show CDR1 as SGHAT and CDR2 as FQDESV (reference sequence). The CDR3 DNA sequence: TGTGCCAGCAGGCGTAACCGGGACGGCTACGAGCAGTACTTC. Its protein is CASRRNRDGYEQYF.

This clonotype was detected only once. Just one base apart from a much larger clone, this may be a read error. The CDR3 does not end in the conserved phenylalanine or tryptophan, so this is likely a read error. The chain employs TRBV6-9 and TRBJ2-5; D gene ambiguous. This CDR3 has 15 amino acids. Trimming took off 3 bases at V and 1 base at J, with 12 bases between the two ends. The germline V gene encodes CDR1 MNHGY and CDR2 SVAAGI. The CDR3 DNA follows: TGTGCCAGCAGTTACTCCAGACTCCTCCAAGAGACCCAGTACCTC. Its translation is CASSYSRLLQETQYL.

This clonotype was detected ten times or more. The gene calls are TRBV2 and TRBJ2-7, with unresolved D. Trimming took 3 bases from V and 2 from J, leaving 8 bases between them. The CDR3 spans 13 residues. Germline V gene data show CDR1 as SNHLY and CDR2 as FYNNEI. This chain's CDR3 is CASSEQVTYEQYF. CDR3 DNA: TGTGCCAGCAGTGAGCAGGTCACCTACGAGCAGTACTTC.

The count of this clonotype is one. The chain combines TRBV5-5 with TRBJ1-3; no firm D call. Germline CDR1 reads SGHKS; CDR2 reads YYEKEE (reference sequence). This CDR3 is 14 amino acids long. The V gene lost 4 bases and the J gene lost 3 bases, with 11 bases spanning the gap. CDR3 DNA: TGTGCCAGCAGCGGGAGGGTTGGTGGAAACACCATATATTTT. Encoded protein: CASSGRVGGNTIYF.

With respect to this clonotype: This may arise from a read error, as a much more abundant clone is one base away. The V and J genes are TRBV11-2 and TRBJ1-6; D is ambiguous. V dropped 6 bases and J dropped 1 base, with 19 bases sitting between them. The CDR3 has 18 amino acids. The germline V gene encodes CDR1 SGHAT and CDR2 FQNNGV. The CDR3 DNA reads as TGTGCCAGCAGGGAAGGACGTTGGGTCTTGTCCTATAATTCACCCCTCCACTTT. Amino acid sequence: CASREGRWVLSYNSPLHF.

This clonotype was recorded many times. The chain is built from TRBV28 and TRBJ2-5, with a possible D match to TRBD1 (5 bases). Between the trimmed V and J ends, which lost 3 bases and 5 bases, there was a span of 13 bases. CDR1 and CDR2 from the germline V gene are MDHEN and SYDVKM. The CDR3 has 14 residues. This chain's CDR3 is CASSFRSGRETQYF. CDR3 bases: TGTGCCAGCAGTTTTCGGTCAGGGCGGGAGACCCAGTACTTC.

In its sample, this clonotype was seen a few times. The J gene is TRBJ1-5, the V gene TRBV20-1; 7 bases line up with TRBD1. Trimming removed 2 bases from V and 5 bases from J; junction bases left unmatched: 9. Germline V lookup: CDR1 DFQATT, CDR2 SNEGSKA (reference sequence). The CDR3 has 15 amino acids. CDR3 sequence reads: CSARPPGQLDQPQHF. CDR3 DNA: TGCAGTGCTAGACCGCCGGGACAGCTAGATCAGCCCCAGCATTTT.

The V call is TRBV20-1, the J call TRBJ2-7, with TRBD2 matching 7 bases. J was trimmed by 1 base and V by 7 bases; bases with no gene match: 7. CDR1 and CDR2 from the germline V gene are DFQATT and SNEGSKA (reference sequence). CDR3 length equals 13 residues. The CDR3 sequence is CSVDGGGSYEQYF. The CDR3 DNA is TGCAGTGTAGATGGCGGGGGATCCTACGAGCAGTACTTC.